The TCR beta chain described here comes from a study of CD8 T cells in ankylosing spondylitis. Broader study findings: Significant enrichment of disease-linked clones was reported in matched ankylosing spondylitis synovial fluid.

One entry per CDR3 protein, called by TCRdb with MiXCR from the 5' RACE reads. The sample consists of over 130,000 distinct CDR3 sequences, under 45% of them appearing once. Worth noting for this clonotype: Its antigen is not known.

Per germline, CDR1 LNHDA and CDR2 SQIVND (reference sequence). This CDR3 region has 14 residues. Trimming stripped 1 base from V and 6 bases from J, with 9 bases between. The chain combines TRBV19 with TRBJ2-2; D is unresolved. This clonotype was sampled from a male donor with ankylosing spondylitis. Sequenced sample: synovial fluid, either unsorted or a sorted T cell fraction (not recorded which). As DNA, the CDR3 is TGTGCCAGTAGTATAGTGTGGCGCCCCGGGGAGCTGTTTTTT. The encoded protein is CASSIVWRPGELFF.